Here is one TCR beta chain with its context. In the source study's methods: Estimation of nucleated cell counts was performed using reference gene primer amplification. Repertoires were generated with immunoSEQ multiplex PCR, while TCRdb's copy carries only in-frame clones and drops some. From that table come the V and J calls and clone size; the DNA was used to work out D and trimming. The data contain approximately 200,000 clones, 86% of them singletons. This sample is drawn from a study of blood T cell repertoires in COVID-19. For the study at large: Acute-phase and convalescent COVID-19 samples originated in the United States, Italy and Spain. PBMCs, B-cell-depleted T cells, or T cells provided the cDNA or gDNA that made up the material.

Germline CDR1 MNHEY, CDR2 SMNVEV (reference sequence). The ends lost 3 bases at V and 1 base at J; junction bases unmatched: 9. The CDR3 consists of 17 residues. V and J are TRBV27 and TRBJ1-1; 9 nucleotides agree with TRBD1. The sequenced sample consisted of peripheral blood. The receptor's source is a woman in her thirties with active or convalescent COVID-19. The CDR3 region has the DNA TGTGCCAGCAGTTTCCTTGCCGGGACAGGGAGGAACACTGAAGCTTTCTTT. Amino acids: CASSFLAGTGRNTEAFF.